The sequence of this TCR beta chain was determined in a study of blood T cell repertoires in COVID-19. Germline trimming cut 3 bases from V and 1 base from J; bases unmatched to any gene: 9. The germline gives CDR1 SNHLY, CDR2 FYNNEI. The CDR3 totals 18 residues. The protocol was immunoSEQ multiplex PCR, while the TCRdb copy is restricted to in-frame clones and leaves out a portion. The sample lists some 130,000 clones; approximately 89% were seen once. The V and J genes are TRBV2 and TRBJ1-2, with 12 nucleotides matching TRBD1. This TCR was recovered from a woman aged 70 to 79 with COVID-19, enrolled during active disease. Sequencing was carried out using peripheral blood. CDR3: CASSESGGQGAFNYGYTF. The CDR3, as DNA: TGTGCCAGCAGTGAGTCCGGGGGACAGGGGGCCTTTAACTATGGCTACACCTTC.